This T cell receptor beta chain derives from a study of T cell responses to AZD1222 COVID-19 vaccine. Whole-study context: Pooled together were second doses at about 4 or about 12 weeks.

The CDR3 sequence is 12 residues long. V lost 6 bases and J 6 bases, leaving 10 bases between the germline ends. Germline V CDR1 and CDR2: SNHLY, FYNNEI. About this clone itself: Its target is unknown.

The protocol was immunoSEQ multiplex PCR, while the TCRdb copy is restricted to in-frame clones and leaves out a portion. Here the sample spans about 150,000 clones, approximately 90% being singletons. Study-wide findings and caveats: Repertoires were obtained only post-peak T cell response. Spike-wide vaccine-associated CD4 TCRs dominated at 160-218 and 743-854.

J is TRBJ2-3 and V is TRBV2; weak D call: TRBD2 (5 bases). The sequence was obtained from an adult in good health. Here the sequenced sample was peripheral blood, taken on day 0 of AZD1222 vaccination. For the CDR3, the DNA is TGTGCCAGCAGCCCGGGAAGGGATACGCAGTATTTT. Its translation is CASSPGRDTQYF. The full variable domain, rest sourced from reference TRBV2 and TRBJ2-3, is EPEVTQTPSHQVTQMGQEVILRCVPISNHLYFYWYRQILGQKVEFLVSFYNNEISEKSEIFDDQFSVERPDGSNFTLKIRSTKLEDSAMYFCASSPGRDTQYFGPGTRLTVL.